The next 21 T cell receptor beta chains were all read from a single sample in a study of T cell responses to AZD1222 COVID-19 vaccine. Clones were read by immunoSEQ multiplex PCR, and TCRdb kept only the in-frame ones, dropping some. The sample records approximately 80,000 clones, approximately 88% being singletons. Sequences were derived from peripheral blood, sampled on day 0 of MenACWY control vaccination. These receptors all stem from an adult in good health.

The V and J genes are TRBV3-1 (or the pseudogene TRBV3-2) and TRBJ2-7; weak D call: TRBD1 (5 bases). Germline V lookup: CDR1 LGHDT, CDR2 YNNKEL (reference sequence). The V gene lost 1 base and the J gene lost 5 bases, with 12 bases spanning the gap. The CDR3 sequence is 14 residues long. The CDR3 is CASSQVFSGNEQYF. The CDR3, as DNA: TGTGCCAGCAGCCAAGTTTTCTCAGGGAACGAGCAGTACTTC.

The chain combines TRBV19 with TRBJ1-5; TRBD1 is a possible D gene (5 bases). The CDR3 consists of 14 residues. V was pared by 3 bases and J by 6 bases, with 12 bases between. The germline gives CDR1 LNHDA, CDR2 SQIVND (reference sequence). The CDR3 is CASSIRGGVQPQHF. Written as DNA, the CDR3 is TGTGCCAGTAGTATTCGGGGAGGGGTTCAGCCCCAGCATTTT.

The CDR3 region is CASSRGGPNTEAFF. The CDR3 DNA follows: TGCGCCAGCAGCCGTGGGGGCCCGAACACTGAAGCTTTCTTT. The chain combines TRBV4-1 with TRBJ1-1; weak D call: TRBD1 (6 bases). The CDR3 runs 14 residues. V dropped 4 bases and J dropped 1 base, with 10 bases sitting between them. Germline loops: CDR1 MGHRA, CDR2 YSYEKL.

CDR3 sequence (DNA): TGTGCCAGCAGCTTGCCAGGGCAAGAGACCCAGTACTTC. Translation gives CASSLPGQETQYF. V gene TRBV5-5 combines with J gene TRBJ2-5; a weak D match, TRBD1 (5 bases). This CDR3 region has 13 residues. The germline V gene encodes CDR1 SGHKS and CDR2 YYEKEE (reference sequence). V was trimmed by 1 base and J by 2 bases, leaving 6 bases between them.

The chain joins TRBV7-2 to TRBJ2-5; 8 positions match TRBD2. Germline CDR1 is SGHTA and CDR2 is FQGNSA. This CDR3 comprises 16 residues. V trimming: 5 bases; J trimming: 5 bases; junction bases outside the gene matches: 13. DNA of the CDR3: TGTGCCAGCAGCACCCGCCGAGGACTAGCAGGGGAGACCCAGTACTTC. It yields the protein CASSTRRGLAGETQYF. Variable domain in full (rest from reference TRBV7-2 and TRBJ2-5): GAGVSQSPSNKVTEKGKDVELRCDPISGHTALYWYRQSLGQGLEFLIYFQGNSAPDKSGLPSDRFSAERTGGSVSTLTIQRTQQEDSAVYLCASSTRRGLAGETQYFGPGTRLLVL.

The chain uses TRBV7-2 and TRBJ2-7; no firm D call. The CDR3 runs to 14 residues. The V gene's germline CDR1 is SGHTA and CDR2 FQGNSA. V gave up 2 bases and J gave up 6 bases, with 14 bases separating them. The CDR3 region is CASSLSRPAGEQYF. CDR3 nucleotides: TGTGCCAGCAGCTTATCCAGACCAGCCGGCGAGCAGTACTTC.

V usage is TRBV4-1 and J usage is TRBJ1-5; D call uncertain. Trimming took 0 bases from V and 5 from J, leaving 5 bases between them. Per germline, CDR1 MGHRA and CDR2 YSYEKL. The CDR3 is 13 residues long. This CDR3 is CASSQERHQPQHF. DNA for the CDR3: TGCGCCAGCAGCCAAGAGAGGCATCAGCCCCAGCATTTT.

The chain couples TRBV19 to TRBJ1-2, with 7 nucleotides matching TRBD1. Germline trimming cut 3 bases from V and 0 bases from J; bases unmatched to any gene: 4. This CDR3 spans 15 amino acids. Germline lookup yields CDR1 LNHDA and CDR2 SQIVND (reference sequence). The CDR3 sequence is CASSITGDANYGYTF. The CDR3 region has the DNA TGTGCCAGTAGTATCACAGGGGATGCTAACTATGGCTACACCTTC.

V is TRBV7-9 and J is TRBJ1-1; possibly TRBD1 for D (6 bases). V was clipped by 5 bases and J by 3 bases, with 16 bases between them. Germline V gives CDR1 SEHNR, CDR2 FQNEAQ (reference sequence). This CDR3 is 15 amino acids long. The CDR3 DNA reads as TGTGCCAGCAGCGTAAGGGGCGAGGGGGACACTGAAGCTTTCTTT. It is translated as CASSVRGEGDTEAFF.

This sequence joins TRBV6-2 or TRBV6-3 and TRBJ1-2, with a weak D call TRBD1 (6 bases). The CDR3 has 14 amino acids. Germline loops: CDR1 MNHEY, CDR2 SVGEGT. The V and J ends lost 6 bases and 4 bases respectively, with 15 bases between them. The CDR3 DNA reads TGTGCCAGCAGCGAAACAGGGATGAGCTATGGCTACACCTTC. Its protein is CASSETGMSYGYTF.

The V gene is TRBV12-3 or TRBV12-4, the J gene TRBJ1-1; D gene uncertain. The V gene lost 3 bases and the J gene lost 6 bases, with 8 bases spanning the gap. CDR3 length equals 12 residues. In nucleotides, the CDR3 is TGTGCCAGCAGTTTGAGGGAGGCTGAAGCTTTCTTT. Protein: CASSLREAEAFF.

This chain connects TRBV28 to TRBJ1-1; 7 nucleotides match TRBD1. There are 17 residues in the CDR3. V was clipped by 4 bases and J by 6 bases; unmatched bases: 17. The germline CDR1 and CDR2 sequences are MDHEN and SYDVKM. The chain's CDR3 is CASSSYRGGGTGSEAFF. The CDR3 DNA reads as TGTGCCAGCAGTTCCTACAGGGGCGGGGGGACGGGCTCTGAAGCTTTCTTT.

The chain carries TRBV12-5 and TRBJ2-3, with 10 bases aligning to TRBD2. V dropped 3 bases and J dropped 6; count of bases not matched to a gene: 3. Germline values: CDR1 LGHNT, CDR2 FRNRAP. CDR3 length equals 14 residues. The chain's CDR3 is CASGFGTSADTQYF. Written as DNA, the CDR3 is TGTGCTAGTGGTTTTGGGACTAGCGCTGATACGCAGTATTTT.

The rearrangement links TRBV12-2 to TRBJ2-2; the table assigns TRBD1, which was not confirmed against the DNA. TRBV12-2 is an annotated pseudogene. This CDR3 spans 15 amino acids. As DNA, the CDR3 is TGTGCAAGTCGCTTAGAAGGGGGATTCACCGGGGAGCTGTTTTTT. Translating it yields CASRLEGGFTGELFF.

The genes are TRBV19 and TRBJ1-3, with 7 bases matching TRBD1. The CDR3 length is 16 residues. V lost 5 bases, J lost 0 bases, and 7 bases stayed unmatched. Germline lookup yields CDR1 LNHDA and CDR2 SQIVND (reference sequence). In DNA, the CDR3 is TGTGCCAGTAGTCGAAGGGACAGCAGCTCTGGAAACACCATATATTTT. It specifies CASSRRDSSSGNTIYF. Full variable domain (outside the CDR3, taken from reference TRBV19 and TRBJ1-3): DGGITQSPKYLFRKEGQNVTLSCEQNLNHDAMYWYRQDPGQGLRLIYYSQIVNDFQKGDIAEGYSVSREKKESFPLTVTSAQKNPTAFYLCASSRRDSSSGNTIYFGEGSWLTVV.

This clone was seen a few times. The V gene is TRBV11-3, the J gene TRBJ2-2; possible D gene TRBD1, 6 bases. CDR3 length: 15 amino acids. Trimming removed 3 bases from V and 2 bases from J, with 10 bases in between. CDR1 is SGHNT and CDR2 is YENEEA in the germline V gene. CDR3 in DNA: TGTGCCAGCAGCTTCAGGGGTGGTAACACCGGGGAGCTGTTTTTT. Translated: CASSFRGGNTGELFF.

The sample holds a few counts of this clone. The V gene is TRBV2, the J gene TRBJ2-1; the match to TRBD1 covers 10 bases. V lost 3 bases to trimming and J lost 15 bases; unmatched junction nucleotides: 8. The length of the CDR3 is 13 residues. The germline V gene has CDR1 SNHLY and CDR2 FYNNEI. The chain's CDR3 is CASSESTGGQRFF. CDR3 bases: TGTGCCAGCAGTGAGTCGACAGGGGGCCAGCGGTTCTTC.

This chain uses TRBV9 with TRBJ2-7; 7 bases align to TRBD1. There are 14 residues in the CDR3. From germline, CDR1 is SGDLS and CDR2 YYNGEE. V shed 4 bases, J shed 2 bases, and the junction held 6 bases outside the gene matches. CDR3 bases: TGTGCCAGCAGCCACCGGGACAGCCCCTACGAGCAGTACTTC. Translated: CASSHRDSPYEQYF.

A single count supports this clone. V usage is TRBV7-2 and J usage is TRBJ2-5; no clear D. The CDR3 spans 15 residues. CDR1 and CDR2 from the germline V gene are SGHTA and FQGNSA. V lost 7 bases and J 4 bases, leaving 19 bases between the germline ends. CDR3 bases: TGTGCCAGCACCCAAACCCGCCGGGTCGGAGAGACCCAGTACTTC. Translating it yields CASTQTRRVGETQYF.

This chain joins TRBV3-1 (or the pseudogene TRBV3-2) and TRBJ1-1; no clear D gene. CDR1 and CDR2 from the germline V gene are LGHDT and YNNKEL (reference sequence). The CDR3 is 12 residues long. The germline V and J ends were trimmed by 6 bases and 6 bases, with 11 bases remaining between them. The CDR3 spells CASSIGRAEAFF. The CDR3 region has the DNA TGTGCCAGCAGTATCGGACGGGCTGAAGCTTTCTTT.

The chain's CDR3 is CASSPLQGELYGYTF. CDR3 sequence (DNA): TGTGCCAGCTCACCACTGCAGGGGGAGCTTTATGGCTACACCTTC. The V and J genes are TRBV18 and TRBJ1-2; 7 bases fit TRBD1. Germline V gene sequence: CDR1 KGHSH, CDR2 LQKENI. There are 15 residues in the CDR3. Unmatched junction bases numbered 7, after V lost 1 base and J lost 5 bases.